Listed below are T cell receptor beta chains from one sample, sequenced in a study of T cell responses to AZD1222 COVID-19 vaccine. Here immunoSEQ multiplex PCR was the method, and the copy in TCRdb shows in-frame clones only, minus some. The data hold around 100,000 clones, with 80% to 90% observed a single time. The specimen was peripheral blood, collected on day 0 of AZD1222 vaccination. The receptors stem from an adult in good health. Both conserved end residues are part of each CDR3. A D gene is named only where the DNA matches it firmly. Only some rows state a clone size, as once, few, many or a class for expanded clones.

V,J,size,D,DNA,CDR3
TRBV6-4,TRBJ1-3,NA,NA,TGTGCCAGCAGTGACTCGGACAGCTCTGGAAACACCATATATTTT,CASSDSDSSGNTIYF
TRBV3-1/TRBV3-2,TRBJ2-3,NA,TRBD2,TGTGCCAGCAGCCAAGTAAGCCTAGCGGAGTTCACAGATACGCAGTATTTT,CASSQVSLAEFTDTQYF
TRBV28,TRBJ1-6,NA,NA,TGTGCCAGCAGTGACATTGTTCGGTCACCCCTCCACTTT,CASSDIVRSPLHF
TRBV7-8,TRBJ2-1,few,NA,TGTGCCAGCAGCCTAGGGGGCGGGATCAATGAGCAGTTCTTC,CASSLGGGINEQFF
TRBV9,TRBJ2-3,NA,TRBD2,TGTGCCAGCAGCTACCATAGCGGGGGGGATACAGATACGCAGTATTTT,CASSYHSGGDTDTQYF
TRBV19,TRBJ2-5,NA,NA,TGTGCCAGTAGTATAGCCAGGAAACAAGAGACCCAGTACTTC,CASSIARKQETQYF
TRBV28,TRBJ2-7,NA,TRBD1,TGTGCCAGCAGTCCAGAGACAGGGTCCTCCTACGAGCAGTACTTC,CASSPETGSSYEQYF
TRBV6-4,TRBJ1-1,NA,NA,TGTGCCAGCAGTGAAACAGGGTGGACTGAAGCTTTCTTT,CASSETGWTEAFF
TRBV7-2,TRBJ2-2,few,TRBD2,TGTGCCAGCAGCTTAGGTCGGGGACTAAGAACCGGGGAGCTGTTTTTT,CASSLGRGLRTGELFF
TRBV10-2,TRBJ2-7,NA,NA,TGCGCCAGCAGTGATCGTGGGACACACACCTACGAGCAGTACTTC,CASSDRGTHTYEQYF
TRBV7-9,TRBJ2-7,NA,NA,TGTGCCAGCAGCTTTCCAACTCGGGAGCAGTACTTC,CASSFPTREQYF
TRBV18,TRBJ2-2,NA,NA,TGTGCCAGCTCACCACAAGACACCGGGGAGCTGTTTTTT,CASSPQDTGELFF
TRBV7-2,TRBJ1-6,NA,TRBD1,TGTGCCAGCAGGCCTGGGACAGGGGTTTCTTCACCCCTCCACTTT,CASRPGTGVSSPLHF
TRBV7-2,TRBJ2-5,NA,NA,TGTGCCAGCAGCTTAATGGGACATACCCAAGAGACCCAGTACTTC,CASSLMGHTQETQYF
TRBV18,TRBJ2-2,NA,NA,TGTGCCAGCTCACCGCCGGGTAGCGGAACCGGGGAGCTGTTTTTT,CASSPPGSGTGELFF
TRBV29-1,TRBJ1-2,NA,NA,TGCAGCGTTGCTACAGCTAACTATGGCTACACCTTC,CSVATANYGYTF
TRBV19,TRBJ1-2,NA,NA,TGTGCCAGTAGTATAGGACCGGGGAAAGGAGGATATGGCTACACCTTC,CASSIGPGKGGYGYTF
TRBV7-2,TRBJ1-5,NA,TRBD1,TGTGCCAGCAGCTTAGGCGCAGGGGGCAGTCAGCCCCAGCATTTT,CASSLGAGGSQPQHF
TRBV30,TRBJ1-5,NA,NA,TGTGCCTGGAGTGTACAAGGTCAGCCCCAGCATTTT,CAWSVQGQPQHF
TRBV19,TRBJ2-2,few,NA,TGTGCCAGTAGTATAACAGGGACTAACACCGGGGAGCTGTTTTTT,CASSITGTNTGELFF
TRBV3-1/TRBV3-2,TRBJ1-3,NA,NA,TGTGCCAGCAGCCACACAGGGCTTTTTAGGTCTGGAAACACCATATATTTT,CASSHTGLFRSGNTIYF
TRBV7-2,TRBJ1-4,NA,NA,TGTGCCAGCAGTCCACCCCCAACTAATGAAAAACTGTTTTTT,CASSPPPTNEKLFF
TRBV18,TRBJ1-1,NA,TRBD1,TGTGCCAGCTCACCGGACAGGGGGCGCGGTGAAGCTTTCTTT,CASSPDRGRGEAFF
TRBV12-2,TRBJ2-1,few,NA,TGTGCCGCCCTCAGGGGCTCAATCCACACTGAGCAGTTCTTC,CAALRGSIHTEQFF
TRBV18,TRBJ2-5,NA,NA,TGTGCCAGCTCAAGGAGGAACGAAGAGACCCAGTACTTC,CASSRRNEETQYF
TRBV12-3/TRBV12-4,TRBJ1-3,NA,NA,TGTGCCAGCAGTTTCAGCTCTGGAAACACCATATATTTT,CASSFSSGNTIYF
TRBV28,TRBJ2-3,NA,TRBD2,TGTGCCAGCAGCCCCGCAGGGACTAGCGGGAGAGCGCGTACGCAGTATTTT,CASSPAGTSGRARTQYF
TRBV19,TRBJ2-3,NA,NA,TGTGCCAGTAGAAGGGGAGATGTCCTCACAGATACGCAGTATTTT,CASRRGDVLTDTQYF
TRBV19,TRBJ1-2,NA,TRBD1,TGTGCCAGTAGCCGGGACAGGGTAGACTATGGCTACACCTTC,CASSRDRVDYGYTF
TRBV6-5,TRBJ1-1,NA,NA,TGTGCCAGCTCCCCCCAGGGTGCGGGTGAAGCTTTCTTT,CASSPQGAGEAFF
TRBV6-2/TRBV6-3,TRBJ1-5,NA,NA,TGTGCCAGCAGTTACTCGTTACAGCCCCAGCATTTT,CASSYSLQPQHF